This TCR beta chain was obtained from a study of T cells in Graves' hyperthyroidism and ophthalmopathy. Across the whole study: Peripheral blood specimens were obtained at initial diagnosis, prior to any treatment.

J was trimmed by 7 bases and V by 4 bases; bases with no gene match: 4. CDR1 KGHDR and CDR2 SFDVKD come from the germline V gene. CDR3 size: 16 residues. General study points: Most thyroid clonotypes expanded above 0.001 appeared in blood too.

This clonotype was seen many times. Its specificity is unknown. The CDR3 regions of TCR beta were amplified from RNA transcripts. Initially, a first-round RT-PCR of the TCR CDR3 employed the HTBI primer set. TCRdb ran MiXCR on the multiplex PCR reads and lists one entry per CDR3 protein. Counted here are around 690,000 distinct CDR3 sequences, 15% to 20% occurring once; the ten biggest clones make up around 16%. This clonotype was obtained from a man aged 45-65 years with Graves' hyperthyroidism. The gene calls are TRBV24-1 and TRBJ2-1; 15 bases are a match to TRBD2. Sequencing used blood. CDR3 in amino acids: CATSDAGTSGRNEQFF. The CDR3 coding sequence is TGTGCCACCAGTGACGCCGGGACTAGCGGGAGGAATGAGCAGTTCTTC.